This passage covers 29 T cell receptor beta chains from one sample sequenced in a study of control samples from healthy donors and cancer patients. The table came from immunoSEQ multiplex PCR; TCRdb's copy has only in-frame clones and leaves some out. The repertoire has about 120,000 clones, more than 75% of them found once; the top ten carry 2% to 2.5%. Sequenced sample: blood. The receptors originated from a woman in her 70s in good health.

The rearrangement links TRBV7-2 to TRBJ2-1; 7 bases are shared with TRBD2. CDR1 and CDR2 from the germline V gene are SGHTA and FQGNSA. This CDR3 region has 14 residues. Germline trimming cut 4 bases from V and 7 bases from J; bases unmatched to any gene: 7. CDR3 sequence: CASSYGLVYNEQFF. The CDR3 bases are TGTGCCAGCAGCTACGGACTAGTGTATAATGAGCAGTTCTTC.

The chain combines TRBV9 with TRBJ1-6, with 10 nucleotides matching TRBD1. The length of the CDR3 is 15 residues. Trimming at V came to 2 bases and at J to 7 bases, leaving 3 bases not matched to a gene. Looked up from germline, CDR1 is SGDLS and CDR2 is YYNGEE. Here the CDR3 reads CASSVGQGPNSPLHF. DNA for the CDR3: TGTGCCAGCAGCGTGGGACAGGGGCCGAATTCACCCCTCCACTTT.

This chain uses TRBV7-8 with TRBJ1-1; D ambiguous. V shed 5 bases and J shed 6 bases, with 7 bases lying between them. Germline CDR1 and CDR2: SGHVS and FQNEAQ. The CDR3 has 11 residues. The CDR3 spells CASSLLSEAFF. The CDR3 DNA reads as TGTGCCAGCAGCCTGCTTTCTGAAGCTTTCTTT.

The V call is TRBV9, the J call TRBJ2-7; D may be TRBD1 (6 bases). V was clipped by 0 bases and J by 3 bases, with 13 bases between them. This CDR3 is 15 amino acids long. CDR1 and CDR2 from the germline V gene are SGDLS and YYNGEE. The CDR3 loop reads CASSVAGQIGYEQYF. As DNA, the CDR3 is TGTGCCAGCAGCGTAGCCGGACAGATCGGCTACGAGCAGTACTTC.

In this sample, this clone turned up once. The J gene is TRBJ1-1, the V gene TRBV10-2, with 7 positions matching TRBD1. The length of the CDR3 is 14 residues. V trimming: 5 bases; J trimming: 3 bases; junction bases outside the gene matches: 6. From germline, CDR1 is WSHSY and CDR2 SAAADI. CDR3 loop: CASSSTRGYTEAFF. The CDR3 DNA reads as TGCGCCAGCAGTTCCACCAGGGGGTACACTGAAGCTTTCTTT.

The V and J genes are TRBV18 and TRBJ2-3; a weak D match, TRBD1 (6 bases). V was clipped by 0 bases and J by 2 bases, with 12 bases between them. This CDR3 region has 16 residues. The germline V gene has CDR1 KGHSH and CDR2 LQKENI. The DNA of the CDR3 is TGTGCCAGCTCACCACCGGCAGGGGCCATCACAGATACGCAGTATTTT. Its protein is CASSPPAGAITDTQYF.

The genes are TRBV21-1 and TRBJ2-7. TRBV21-1 is assigned pseudogene status. There are 10 residues in the CDR3. CDR3 in amino acids: CAGEPYEQYF. The CDR3 nucleotides read TGTGCCGGGGAACCCTACGAGCAGTACTTC.

CDR3 amino acids: CASSLRSAANQPQHF. CDR3 in DNA: TGTGCCAGCAGCTTAAGGTCGGCAGCAAATCAGCCCCAGCATTTT. V gene TRBV11-3 combines with J gene TRBJ1-5; D not resolved. Germline CDR1 SGHNT, CDR2 YENEEA. Trimming stripped 2 bases from V and 4 bases from J, with 12 bases between. The CDR3 loop spans 15 amino acids. Full variable domain (remainder filled in from reference TRBV11-3 and TRBJ1-5): EAGVVQSPRYKIIEKKQPVAFWCNPISGHNTLYWYLQNLGQGPELLIRYENEEAVDDSQLPKDRFSAERLKGVDSTLKIQPAELGDSAVYLCASSLRSAANQPQHFGDGTRLSIL.

The chain joins TRBV5-1 to TRBJ2-1; 10 nucleotides line up with TRBD1. CDR3 length equals 15 residues. With 4 bases clipped from V and 8 bases from J, the junction kept 9 bases outside the gene matches. CDR1 and CDR2 from the germline V gene are SGHRS and YFSETQ. As DNA, the CDR3 is TGCGCCAGCAGCCTCACCGGGACAGGGGCTGATGAGCAGTTCTTC. Its protein is CASSLTGTGADEQFF.

The chain links TRBV2 to TRBJ1-6; the D gene is possibly TRBD1 (6 bases). From germline, CDR1 is SNHLY and CDR2 FYNNEI. Trimming took 7 bases from V and 8 from J, leaving 15 bases between them. This CDR3 has 14 amino acids. The CDR3 is CASTGGGLYSPLHF. CDR3 DNA: TGTGCCAGCACCGGGGGGGGGCTTTATTCACCCCTCCACTTT.

The rearrangement links TRBV4-1 to TRBJ1-1; D unresolved. The V end was cut by 0 bases, the J end by 3 bases, with 14 bases between. The CDR3 contains 16 residues. Looked up from germline, CDR1 is MGHRA and CDR2 is YSYEKL. As DNA, the CDR3 is TGCGCCAGCAGCCAAGATACCCGGGCAGACCACACTGAAGCTTTCTTT. This codes for CASSQDTRADHTEAFF.

The chain has TRBV9 and TRBJ1-1; no clear D. The CDR3 contains 14 residues. Per the germline V gene, CDR1 is SGDLS and CDR2 is YYNGEE. V was cut by 2 bases and J by 4 bases, with 12 bases left in between. The CDR3, as DNA: TGTGCCAGCAGCGTCCTCGAGGTCGCCACTGAAGCTTTCTTT. Translating it yields CASSVLEVATEAFF.

This clone was recorded only once. The V call is TRBV4-2, the J call TRBJ1-6, with 8 bases identical to TRBD1. Trimming removed 4 bases from V and 5 bases from J; junction bases left unmatched: 4. The CDR3 totals 15 residues. Germline CDR1 LGHNA, CDR2 YNFKEQ. The CDR3 DNA reads TGTGCCAGCAGCCCGACAGGGGCTAATAATTCACCCCTCCACTTT. Protein sequence: CASSPTGANNSPLHF.

A single count supports this clone. J is TRBJ2-5 and V is TRBV7-3, with 13 positions matching TRBD2. Germline CDR1 and CDR2: SGHTA and FQGTGA. The CDR3 is 15 amino acids. V shed 4 bases and J 4 bases; nucleotides not matched to a gene: 3. CDR3 DNA: TGTGCCAGCAGCTCGACTAGCGGGGGGATAGAGACCCAGTACTTC. This sequence encodes CASSSTSGGIETQYF.

The chain employs TRBV5-1 and TRBJ2-5; no clear D gene. The V end lost 0 bases, the J end lost 1 base, and 1 base lay between the germline ends. The V gene's germline CDR1 is SGHRS and CDR2 YFSETQ. The CDR3 length is 12 residues. This CDR3 reads CASSLAQETQYF. The CDR3 nucleotides read TGCGCCAGCAGCTTGGCCCAAGAGACCCAGTACTTC.

CDR3 coding DNA: TGTGCCAGCAGTTACTCGGGACTAGCTTTAGAGACCCAGTACTTC. Translated: CASSYSGLALETQYF. The V and J genes are TRBV6-6 and TRBJ2-5; 9 nucleotides line up with TRBD2. Unmatched junction bases numbered 3, after V lost 0 bases and J lost 4 bases. CDR3 size: 15 residues. CDR1 and CDR2 (germline): MNHNY, SVGAGI (reference sequence).

The chain uses TRBV7-9 and TRBJ2-5; a possible D gene is TRBD2 (5 bases). CDR1 is SEHNR and CDR2 is FQNEAQ in the germline V gene (reference sequence). V gave up 3 bases and J gave up 3 bases, with 8 bases separating them. The CDR3 spans 13 residues. Here the CDR3 reads CASSLGSEETQYF. Written as DNA, the CDR3 is TGTGCCAGCAGCTTGGGGAGCGAAGAGACCCAGTACTTC.

The chain has TRBV28 and TRBJ2-1; 9 bases line up with TRBD1. The trim removed 5 bases at V and 6 bases at J, leaving 8 bases unmatched. Germline CDR1 and CDR2: MDHEN and SYDVKM. The CDR3 loop spans 15 amino acids. CDR3 bases: TGTGCCAGCAGTGCCGCCGGGACAGGGACCAATGAGCAGTTCTTC. This codes for CASSAAGTGTNEQFF.

This chain joins TRBV29-1 and TRBJ1-1; D may be TRBD1 (5 bases). The CDR3 sequence is 11 residues long. V lost 7 bases to trimming and J lost 11 bases, with 17 bases between them. Germline-derived CDR1 and CDR2 are SQVTM and ANQGSEA. Here the CDR3 reads CSAGGGSGAFF. For the CDR3, the DNA is TGCAGCGCCGGTGGGGGTAGTGGCGCTTTCTTT. The entire variable domain, with the rest obtained from reference TRBV29-1 and TRBJ1-1, is as follows: SAVISQKPSRDICQRGTSLTIQCQVDSQVTMMFWYRQQPGQSLTLIATANQGSEATYESGFVIDKFPISRPNLTFSTLTVSNMSPEDSSIYLCSAGGGSGAFFGQGTRLTVV.

The J gene is TRBJ1-1, the V gene TRBV5-6, with a weak D call TRBD1 (6 bases). Trimming stripped 1 base from V and 1 base from J, with 14 bases between. Germline CDR1 is SGHDT and CDR2 is YYEEEE. This CDR3 is 16 amino acids long. The CDR3 DNA is TGTGCCAGCAGCTTGTATTCCGGGACACCGAACACTGAAGCTTTCTTT. Encoded protein: CASSLYSGTPNTEAFF.

V usage is TRBV6-6 and J usage is TRBJ2-6; 8 positions match TRBD2. Germline V CDR1 and CDR2: MNHNY, SVGAGI (reference sequence). The CDR3 runs to 16 residues. V shed 5 bases and J 8 bases; nucleotides not matched to a gene: 11. CDR3 amino acids: CASSPGGASGTNVLTF. CDR3 nucleotides: TGTGCCAGCAGTCCCGGGGGGGCATCAGGAACCAACGTCCTGACTTTC.

The rearrangement uses TRBV6-5 and TRBJ1-2; TRBD1 aligns across 10 bases. The CDR3 is 15 residues long. Trimming took 6 bases from V and 7 from J; bases not matched to a gene: 11. CDR1 MNHEY and CDR2 SVGAGI come from the germline V gene. CDR3 coding DNA: TGTGCCAGCAGCCCCCAGGACAGGGGGAGGCGTGGCTACACCTTC. It encodes CASSPQDRGRRGYTF.

This clone was seen once. CDR3 DNA sequence: TGTGCCAGCAGCGTAGAGGGCAGGGGAAGAGGGGGCTACACCTTC. Amino acids: CASSVEGRGRGGYTF. The chain couples TRBV9 to TRBJ1-2, with D possibly matching TRBD1 (6 bases). The CDR3 is 15 residues long. Deletions cut 0 bases from V and 8 bases from J, with 17 bases between. The germline V gene encodes CDR1 SGDLS and CDR2 YYNGEE.

This chain connects TRBV11-3 to TRBJ2-3, with 8 bases fitting TRBD2. Trimming removed 5 bases from V and 2 bases from J; junction bases left unmatched: 3. The CDR3 runs to 14 residues. Germline V gives CDR1 SGHNT, CDR2 YENEEA. The CDR3 loop reads CASSRGGNTDTQYF. CDR3 DNA: TGTGCCAGCAGCCGGGGGGGGAACACAGATACGCAGTATTTT.

This clone appeared a single time. V and J are TRBV5-1 and TRBJ2-5; 9 bases fit TRBD1. The J segment lost 0 bases and the V segment lost 0 bases, leaving 9 bases of the junction unmatched. The CDR3 is made up of 18 amino acids. Germline CDR1 reads SGHRS; CDR2 reads YFSETQ. DNA of the CDR3: TGCGCCAGCAGCTTGGACAGGGACAGGGCGTCGAACCAAGAGACCCAGTACTTC. Its protein is CASSLDRDRASNQETQYF. Filled out from reference TRBV5-1 and TRBJ2-5, the complete variable domain reads KAGVTQTPRYLIKTRGQQVTLSCSPISGHRSVSWYQQTPGQGLQFLFEYFSETQRNKGNFPGRFSGRQFSNSRSEMNVSTLELGDSALYLCASSLDRDRASNQETQYFGPGTRLLVL.

The chain is built from TRBV10-3 and TRBJ1-5; 8 nucleotides line up with TRBD1. This CDR3 comprises 14 residues. Germline lookup yields CDR1 ENHRY and CDR2 SYGVKD. J gave up 6 bases and V 4 bases, and 5 bases lay outside the gene matches. The CDR3, as DNA: TGTGCCATCAGTGCGCAGGGGGCTGCTCAGCCCCAGCATTTT. It yields the protein CAISAQGAAQPQHF.

The V gene is TRBV4-3, the J gene TRBJ1-1; D gene unclear. Germline values: CDR1 LGHNA, CDR2 YSLEER. V was cut by 4 bases and J by 3 bases, with 12 bases left in between. This CDR3 contains 14 residues. CDR3 bases: TGCGCCAGCAGCCTTACAGCCTCGGACACTGAAGCTTTCTTT. It encodes CASSLTASDTEAFF.

The genes are TRBV7-9 and TRBJ1-2; D is unresolved. CDR3 length equals 13 residues. Germline CDR1 SEHNR, CDR2 FQNEAQ (reference sequence). V was cut by 5 bases and J by 8 bases, with 15 bases left in between. CDR3 nucleotide sequence: TGTGCCAGCAGCCCCCTCGGGGTAAAGGGCTACACCTTC. It is translated as CASSPLGVKGYTF.

This rearrangement joins TRBV6-5 to TRBJ2-3; D is ambiguous. V lost 9 bases and J 2 bases, leaving 9 bases between the germline ends. The CDR3 loop spans 12 amino acids. The germline gives CDR1 MNHEY, CDR2 SVGAGI. Here the CDR3 reads CASSRPTDTQYF. The CDR3 DNA reads TGTGCCAGTAGCCGGCCCACAGATACGCAGTATTTT.